The clone carrying this T cell receptor beta chain was counted only a few times. The target antigen is unknown. This sample's treatment: oral pan-JAK inhibitor, 5-10 mg twice daily. The sample originates from a study of CD8+ T cells in alopecia areata. Overall study context: Tofacitinib therapy took 6 to 18 months; 6 months off drug came after.

V was pared by 3 bases and J by 6 bases, with 7 bases of the junction left unmatched. The CDR3 has 14 amino acids. Per the germline V gene, CDR1 is SGHTA and CDR2 is FQGNSA. The study's findings and limits: Many of the expanded lesional clones endured in scalp and blood while on tofacitinib.

Reverse transcribed after extraction, RNA yielded cDNA as the sequencing template. Data came from immunoSEQ multiplex PCR; TCRdb stores just in-frame clones and leaves some out. The table has some 120,000 clones, 61% seen once. The sample here was CD4+ T cells sorted from blood, taken at week 4, from a patient treated with tofacitinib. This chain connects TRBV7-2 to TRBJ2-7; TRBD1 agrees at 8 bases. The origin of this receptor is a human donor with alopecia areata. Written as DNA, the CDR3 is TGTGCCAGCAGCTTGGACAGGGATGGGCTCGAGCAGTACTTC. Translation gives CASSLDRDGLEQYF.